The present TCR beta chain was sequenced within a study of post-analysis software for immune sequencing data. As regards this clonotype: Its antigen is unknown. Relative to the germline gene, one junction end is altered; a read error may explain this.

Libraries were made from TCR beta cDNA, and they carried unique molecular identifiers. TCRdb processed the PCR reads anew with MiXCR; each CDR3 protein has one entry. There are fewer than 700,000 distinct CDR3 sequences in the sample; roughly 45% occur only once, and 1.5% to 2% lies in the top ten. General observations from the study: Samples from one preparation batch, clustered by F measure, grouped strongly together.

Sample: blood. This TCR was sampled from a girl under 18 with multiple sclerosis.

The CDR3 loop is CASSLSVGSYNEQFF. For the CDR3, the DNA is TGTGCTAGCAGCTTATCAGTTGGGTCCTACAATGAGCAGTTCTTC. This chain uses TRBV7-7 with TRBJ2-1; D is ambiguous. CDR3 length: 15 residues. The germline V gene has CDR1 SSHAT and CDR2 FNYEAQ (reference sequence).